There are a few counts of the clone carrying this TCR beta chain. Its antigen is currently unknown. Described time point: blood 2 weeks post-SBRT. The sample's treatment: 15 Gy SBRT to primary tumor, nephrectomy 4 weeks later. These data come from a study of radiation and T cells in renal cell carcinoma. The study, taken as a whole, reports: Top tumor clonotypes rose in blood 2 weeks post-radiation, then contracted.

Sequencing was performed with immunoSEQ multiplex PCR; in TCRdb, only in-frame clones are kept and a portion is missing. The table lists some 60,000 clones, about 80% of them singletons, with under 7% in the top ten. This CDR3 region has 15 residues. V was clipped by 2 bases and J by 3 bases; unmatched bases: 6. Germline CDR1 MNHNS, CDR2 SASEGT. Here the sequenced sample was blood, taken from a patient whose treatment included radiotherapy and nephrectomy. The chain uses TRBV6-1 and TRBJ2-7, with 8 bases identical to TRBD1. The clonotype originates from a man between 60 and 75 years old with renal cell carcinoma. The CDR3 DNA is TGTGCCAGCAGTGAATTAGGGACAGGCATCTACGAGCAGTACGTC. Protein: CASSELGTGIYEQYV.